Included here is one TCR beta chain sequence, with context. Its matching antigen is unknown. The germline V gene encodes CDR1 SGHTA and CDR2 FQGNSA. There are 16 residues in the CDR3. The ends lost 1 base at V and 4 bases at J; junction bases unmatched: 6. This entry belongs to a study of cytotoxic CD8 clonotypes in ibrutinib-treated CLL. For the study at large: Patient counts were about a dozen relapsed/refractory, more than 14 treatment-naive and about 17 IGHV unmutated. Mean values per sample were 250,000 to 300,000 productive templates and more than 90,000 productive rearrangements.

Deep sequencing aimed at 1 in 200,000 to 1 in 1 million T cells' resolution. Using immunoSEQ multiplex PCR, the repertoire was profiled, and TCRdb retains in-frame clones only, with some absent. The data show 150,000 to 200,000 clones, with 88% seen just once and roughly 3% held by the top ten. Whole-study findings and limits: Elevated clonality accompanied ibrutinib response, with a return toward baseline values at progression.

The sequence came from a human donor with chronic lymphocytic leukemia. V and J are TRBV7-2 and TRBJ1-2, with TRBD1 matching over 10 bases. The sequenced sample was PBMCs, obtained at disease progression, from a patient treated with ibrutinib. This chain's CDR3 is CASSLDGTGVSYGYTF. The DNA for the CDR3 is TGTGCCAGCAGCTTAGACGGGACAGGGGTGTCCTATGGCTACACCTTC.